This T cell receptor (beta chain) was identified during a study of blood T cell repertoires in COVID-19. Overall study: The samples span acute and convalescent COVID-19 from the United States, Italy and Spain. Sources were T cells, B-cell-depleted T cells, or PBMCs; the material itself was cDNA or gDNA.

The table came from immunoSEQ multiplex PCR; TCRdb's copy has only in-frame clones and leaves some out. This sample carries about 83,000 clones, around 86% of them seen once, and the ten largest clones take about 8%. Germline V gene data show CDR1 as LNHNV and CDR2 as YYDKDF (reference sequence). The CDR3 length is 16 residues. V shed 7 bases, J shed 1 base, and the junction held 11 bases outside the gene matches. The sequencing input was peripheral blood. The source is a man in his forties or fifties with active COVID-19. This chain joins TRBV15 and TRBJ2-5; 8 nucleotides align to TRBD2. Here the CDR3 DNA reads TGTGCCACCAACCCCGGGGTAGCGGGGTCCCAAGAGACCCAGTACTTC. Translated, it gives CATNPGVAGSQETQYF.